A selection of T cell receptor beta chains follows, all from one sample in a study of early T cells in non-severe SARS-CoV-2 infection. TCRdb processed the 5' RACE reads anew with MiXCR; each CDR3 protein has one entry. The sample lists about 77,000 distinct CDR3 sequences, 16% occurring once. The sequenced sample consisted of whole blood. The receptors were sampled from an adult who was a healthcare worker with PCR-confirmed SARS-CoV-2 infection or an uninfected control (not recorded which). Each CDR3 is given with its conserved first and last residue. The order of the fields is V gene, D gene, clone size, J gene, CDR3 DNA, CDR3 protein. D genes are given only for firm matches. Clone size is stated in some rows and not others, as once, few, many or a class when expanded.

V gene: TRBV7-9; D gene: .; clone size: few; J gene: TRBJ2-6; CDR3 DNA: TGTGCCAGCAGCTTAGAGGCCTCTGGGGCCAACGTCCTGACTTTC; CDR3 protein: CASSLEASGANVLTF
V gene: TRBV29-1; D gene: .; clone size: .; J gene: TRBJ2-1; CDR3 DNA: TGCAGCGTTGGCCCCCCGGGTTCCCAATACAATGAGCAGTTCTTC; CDR3 protein: CSVGPPGSQYNEQFF
V gene: TRBV12-5; D gene: .; clone size: many; J gene: TRBJ1-5; CDR3 DNA: TGTGCTAGTGCCATGGCGGGACAAAGCAATCAGCCCCAGCATTTT; CDR3 protein: CASAMAGQSNQPQHF
V gene: TRBV9; D gene: .; clone size: .; J gene: TRBJ1-1; CDR3 DNA: TGTGCCAGCAGCGTCGGCACGAACACTGAAGCTTTCTTT; CDR3 protein: CASSVGTNTEAFF
V gene: TRBV11-2; D gene: TRBD1; clone size: few; J gene: TRBJ1-3; CDR3 DNA: TGTGCCAGCAGCTCACAGACAGGGTGGGGAAACACCATATATTTT; CDR3 protein: CASSSQTGWGNTIYF
V gene: TRBV11-3; D gene: TRBD1; clone size: many; J gene: TRBJ1-2; CDR3 DNA: TGTGCCAGCAGCCCCGAAGGGCGACAGGGGGACTATGGCTACACCTTC; CDR3 protein: CASSPEGRQGDYGYTF
V gene: TRBV6-5; D gene: .; clone size: few; J gene: TRBJ1-2; CDR3 DNA: TGTGCCAGCAGCTGGTGGTCCGGACAACCCCAAAAGGGCTATGGCTACACCTTC; CDR3 protein: CASSWWSGQPQKGYGYTF
V gene: TRBV18; D gene: .; clone size: few; J gene: TRBJ1-3; CDR3 DNA: TGTGCCAGCTCACCAATGGACGGCCGCTCTGGAAACACCATATATTTT; CDR3 protein: CASSPMDGRSGNTIYF
V gene: TRBV20-1; D gene: .; clone size: many; J gene: TRBJ2-3; CDR3 DNA: TGCAGTGCTCTTCGGCCAGATACGCAGTATTTT; CDR3 protein: CSALRPDTQYF
V gene: TRBV20-1; D gene: .; clone size: .; J gene: TRBJ2-1; CDR3 DNA: TGCAGTGCTAGAGCAAAGGGGGAGGGAAGCAATGAGCAGTTCTTC; CDR3 protein: CSARAKGEGSNEQFF
V gene: TRBV12-3/TRBV12-4; D gene: .; clone size: few; J gene: TRBJ1-2; CDR3 DNA: TGTGCCAGCAGTTTAGAACAGATCTATGGCTACACCTTC; CDR3 protein: CASSLEQIYGYTF
V gene: TRBV19; D gene: .; clone size: .; J gene: TRBJ1-2; CDR3 DNA: TGTGCCAGTAGTTTCCTACTCGGGTCCCGCTACACCTTC; CDR3 protein: CASSFLLGSRYTF
V gene: TRBV6-2/TRBV6-3; D gene: TRBD2; clone size: many; J gene: TRBJ2-1; CDR3 DNA: TGTGCCAGCAGTGGGCGCGGGAGCTCCTACAATGAGCAGTTCTTC; CDR3 protein: CASSGRGSSYNEQFF
V gene: TRBV5-1; D gene: .; clone size: .; J gene: TRBJ1-6; CDR3 DNA: TGCGCCAGCAGTCCGGACAGTAATTCACCCCTCCACTTT; CDR3 protein: CASSPDSNSPLHF
V gene: TRBV6-6; D gene: .; clone size: .; J gene: TRBJ2-3; CDR3 DNA: TGTGCCAGCAACCAACAGGCTAGCCCCGATACGCAGTATTTT; CDR3 protein: CASNQQASPDTQYF
V gene: TRBV12-3/TRBV12-4; D gene: TRBD1; clone size: few; J gene: TRBJ2-4; CDR3 DNA: TGTGCCAGCAGCTCGACAGGGGGCAAAAACATTCAGTACTTC; CDR3 protein: CASSSTGGKNIQYF
V gene: TRBV6-2/TRBV6-3; D gene: .; clone size: .; J gene: TRBJ1-5; CDR3 DNA: TGTGCCAGCAGTTATGCCCAGATTAGCAATCAGCCCCAGCATTTT; CDR3 protein: CASSYAQISNQPQHF
V gene: TRBV13; D gene: TRBD1; clone size: few; J gene: TRBJ2-7; CDR3 DNA: TGTGCCAGCAGCTCCGGGACAGGGGCTTCCTACGAGCAGTACTTC; CDR3 protein: CASSSGTGASYEQYF
V gene: TRBV11-3; D gene: .; clone size: .; J gene: TRBJ1-2; CDR3 DNA: TGTGCCAGCAGCTCCCGGACAGACCTTATTGAAAACTATGGCTACACCTTC; CDR3 protein: CASSSRTDLIENYGYTF
V gene: TRBV12-3/TRBV12-4; D gene: TRBD2; clone size: .; J gene: TRBJ2-1; CDR3 DNA: TGTGCCAGCAGCCTAGCGGTCTCGTACAATGAGCAGTTCTTC; CDR3 protein: CASSLAVSYNEQFF
V gene: TRBV2; D gene: .; clone size: .; J gene: TRBJ1-2; CDR3 DNA: TGTGCCAGCAGTGTTACAGGCTATGGCTACACCTTC; CDR3 protein: CASSVTGYGYTF
V gene: TRBV21-1; D gene: .; clone size: many; J gene: TRBJ2-5; CDR3 DNA: TGTGCCAGCAGCAGCCGGGACAGGGGACGCGAGACCCAGTACTTC; CDR3 protein: CASSSRDRGRETQYF
V gene: TRBV9; D gene: TRBD2; clone size: few; J gene: TRBJ2-7; CDR3 DNA: TGTGCCAGCAGCCCAAATAGCGGGAGACGCTACGAGCAGTACTTC; CDR3 protein: CASSPNSGRRYEQYF
V gene: TRBV6-2/TRBV6-3; D gene: TRBD1; clone size: .; J gene: TRBJ2-7; CDR3 DNA: TGTGCCAGCAGGTTACAGGGGACCTACGAGCAGTACTTC; CDR3 protein: CASRLQGTYEQYF
V gene: TRBV15; D gene: .; clone size: many; J gene: TRBJ2-3; CDR3 DNA: TGTGCCACCAGCAGAGCGGCGGGCGCAACAGATACGCAGTATTTT; CDR3 protein: CATSRAAGATDTQYF